These 10 T cell receptor beta chains originate from one sample sequenced in a study of cytomegalovirus exposure and HLA in healthy donors. PCR employed 60 Vbeta and 13 Jbeta primers. Repertoires were generated with immunoSEQ multiplex PCR, while TCRdb's copy carries only in-frame clones and drops some. The sample includes 200,000 to 250,000 clones, approximately 82% seen only once; the top ten take approximately 0.63%. Sequencing was carried out using PBMCs. The source is a man between 18 and 29 years old in good health and CMV-seronegative.

The chain carries TRBV10-1 and TRBJ2-1; 8 nucleotides match TRBD1. The CDR3 runs to 14 residues. V trimming: 3 bases; J trimming: 6 bases; junction bases outside the gene matches: 4. Germline V gene sequence: CDR1 WNHNN, CDR2 SYGVQD (reference sequence). CDR3: CASSDRGPLNEQFF. The CDR3 DNA follows: TGCGCCAGCAGTGACAGGGGGCCCCTCAATGAGCAGTTCTTC.

For this clone: At one end, the junction sequence differs from germline, possibly due to a read error. CDR3 nucleotide sequence: TGTGCCTGGAGGACTAGCAACACTGGGGAGCTGTTTTTT. It encodes CAWRTSNTGELFF. The chain is built from TRBV30 and TRBJ2-2, with 7 nucleotides matching TRBD2. CDR1 and CDR2 (germline): GTSNPN, SVGIG (reference sequence). The CDR3 covers 13 residues. Together with reference TRBV30 and TRBJ2-2, the CDR3 gives the full variable domain: SQTIHQWPATLVQPVGSPLSLECTVEGTSNPNLYWYRQAAGRGLQLLFYSVGIGQISSEVPQNLSASRPQDRQFILSSKKLLLSDSGFYLCAWRTSNTGELFFGEGSRLTVL.

The chain carries TRBV28 and TRBJ2-7, with D perhaps matching TRBD2 (7 bases). The V end lost 3 bases, the J end lost 6 bases, and 9 bases lay between the germline ends. The CDR3 contains 12 residues. Germline CDR1 MDHEN, CDR2 SYDVKM. CDR3 residues: CASSLGGPEQYF. The CDR3 nucleotides read TGTGCCAGCAGTTTGGGGGGGCCCGAGCAGTACTTC.

This clone turned up a few times. The chain links TRBV30 to TRBJ2-5, with 10 nucleotides matching TRBD1. V shed 1 base and J 7 bases; nucleotides not matched to a gene: 6. CDR3 length equals 14 residues. Germline V gene data show CDR1 as GTSNPN and CDR2 as SVGIG (reference sequence). This chain's CDR3 is CAWSGDRGKVTQYF. In nucleotides, the CDR3 is TGTGCCTGGAGTGGGGACAGGGGCAAAGTGACCCAGTACTTC.

The rearrangement joins TRBV27 to TRBJ2-3, with D maybe TRBD2 (5 bases). V was cut by 3 bases and J by 2 bases, with 9 bases left in between. Germline CDR1 MNHEY, CDR2 SMNVEV (reference sequence). This CDR3 spans 14 amino acids. The CDR3, as DNA: TGTGCCAGCAGTTTTTTCGGGGTCACAGATACGCAGTATTTT. This translates into CASSFFGVTDTQYF.

This chain joins TRBV9 and TRBJ2-7, with 11 nucleotides matching TRBD1. The junction had 3 bases not matched to a gene; V was cut back by 2 bases and J by 2 bases. This CDR3 spans 15 amino acids. CDR1 is SGDLS, CDR2 YYNGEE, per germline. This CDR3 reads CASSVGTGGAYEQYF. The CDR3 region has the DNA TGTGCCAGCAGCGTGGGGACAGGGGGAGCCTACGAGCAGTACTTC. Using reference TRBV9 and TRBJ2-7 for the parts outside the CDR3, the full variable domain is DSGVTQTPKHLITATGQRVTLRCSPRSGDLSVYWYQQSLDQGLQFLIQYYNGEERAKGNILERFSAQQFPDLHSELNLSSLELGDSALYFCASSVGTGGAYEQYFGPGTRLTVT.

The rearrangement links TRBV27 to TRBJ1-5, with D unclear. Between the trimmed V and J ends, which lost 0 bases and 7 bases, there was a span of 16 bases. Germline CDR1 is MNHEY and CDR2 is SMNVEV (reference sequence). This CDR3 has 16 amino acids. The DNA for the CDR3 is TGTGCCAGCAGTTTATCCGCCCGGGGATCGCGGCAGCCCCAGCATTTT. Translation: CASSLSARGSRQPQHF.

The V and J genes are TRBV5-4 and TRBJ2-3; 7 nucleotides line up with TRBD2. CDR3 length equals 14 residues. Per the germline V gene, CDR1 is SGHNT and CDR2 is YYREEE (reference sequence). The ends lost 4 bases at V and 4 bases at J; junction bases unmatched: 6. Written as DNA, the CDR3 is TGTGCCAGCAGCGGGAGGGCCGAGGCAGATACGCAGTATTTT. It is translated as CASSGRAEADTQYF.

This clone was seen only a few times. The chain combines TRBV5-1 with TRBJ2-2; TRBD1 agrees at 9 bases. This CDR3 comprises 17 residues. V dropped 2 bases and J dropped 7; count of bases not matched to a gene: 12. CDR1 is SGHRS, CDR2 YFSETQ, per germline. This chain's CDR3 is CASSFLPGQGLSGELFF. The CDR3 bases are TGCGCCAGCAGCTTCCTTCCGGGACAGGGTTTAAGCGGGGAGCTGTTTTTT.

This chain joins TRBV18 and TRBJ2-3; 9 nucleotides agree with TRBD2. This CDR3 is built from 15 residues. The J segment lost 1 base and the V segment lost 5 bases, leaving 4 bases of the junction unmatched. Germline V lookup: CDR1 KGHSH, CDR2 LQKENI. CDR3: CASSTVAGGTDTQYF. The CDR3 DNA sequence: TGTGCCAGCTCAACGGTAGCGGGAGGCACAGATACGCAGTATTTT.